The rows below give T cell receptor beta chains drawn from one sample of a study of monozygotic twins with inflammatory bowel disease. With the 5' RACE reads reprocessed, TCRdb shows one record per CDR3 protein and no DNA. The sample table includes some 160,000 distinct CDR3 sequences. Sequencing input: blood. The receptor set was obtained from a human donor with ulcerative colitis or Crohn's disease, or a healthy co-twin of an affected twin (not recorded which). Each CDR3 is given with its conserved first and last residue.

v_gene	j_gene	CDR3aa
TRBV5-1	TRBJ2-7	CASSLVGTSGGHEQYF
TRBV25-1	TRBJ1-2	CASSGKGGNYGYTF
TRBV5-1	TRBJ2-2	CASSLEAVNTGELFF
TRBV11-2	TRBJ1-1	CASSYPSLDGNTEAFF
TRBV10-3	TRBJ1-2	CAISQGTGGSLYGYTF
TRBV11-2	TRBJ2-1	CASSLDYGGYNEQFF
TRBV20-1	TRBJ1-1	CSARREGRGTEAFF
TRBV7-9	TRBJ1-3	CASSPSGWGNTIYF
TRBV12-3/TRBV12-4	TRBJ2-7	CASGSDRDGPYEQYF
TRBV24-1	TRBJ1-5	CATSVGTGASSNQPQHF
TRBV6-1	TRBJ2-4	CASSEALEVTKNIQYF
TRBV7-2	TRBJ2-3	CASSPLAASGWDTQYF
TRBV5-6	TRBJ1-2	CASSLKGTPANYGYTF
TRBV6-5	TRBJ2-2	CASSSLAGGGTGELFF
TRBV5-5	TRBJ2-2	CASTSGRVTGELFF
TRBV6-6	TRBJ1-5	CASSYGGGNPPQHF
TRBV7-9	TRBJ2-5	CASSPSSGETQYF
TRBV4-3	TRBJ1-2	CASTPRTGGGNYGYTF
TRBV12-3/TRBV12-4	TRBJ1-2	CASSPPPGTGADYGYTF
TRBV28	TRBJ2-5	CASNGTEGETQYF
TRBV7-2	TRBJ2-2	CASSRDRGNGELFF
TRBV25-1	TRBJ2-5	CASSPGLAGAETQYF
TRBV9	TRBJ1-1	CASSADTEAFF
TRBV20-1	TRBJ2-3	CSARASGSGIDTQYF
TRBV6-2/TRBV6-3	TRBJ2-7	CASSSSRAGAYEQYF
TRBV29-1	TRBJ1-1	CSVSDSSVNTEAFF
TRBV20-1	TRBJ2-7	CSARPPGGSYEQYF
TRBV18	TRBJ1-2	CASSPSRTDIYGYTF
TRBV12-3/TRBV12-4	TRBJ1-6	CASSLGTGGSYNSPLHF
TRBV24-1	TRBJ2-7	CATSPGGRYEQYF
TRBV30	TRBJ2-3	CAWSEAPLEGDTQYF